The 3 T cell receptor beta chains below come from one sample, sequenced in a study of T-cell memory formation after mild COVID-19. In TCRdb, the 5' RACE reads were re-called with MiXCR into one record per CDR3 protein. The table shows approximately 250,000 distinct CDR3 sequences, with 15% occurring only once. The sequenced sample was PBMCs or a T cell subset sorted from them (not recorded which). These TCRs come from an adult woman who had mild COVID-19 (a few samples of this study predate the infection). Cell type and time point are not known.

The V gene is TRBV6-5, the J gene TRBJ2-1; D ambiguous. The CDR3 totals 15 residues. Trimming cost V 6 bases and J 3 bases, with 15 bases left between them. CDR1 and CDR2 (germline): MNHEY, SVGAGI. CDR3 nucleotides: TGTGCCAGCAGCCCCACTCTGAGCAGCTACAATGAGCAGTTCTTC. It specifies CASSPTLSSYNEQFF.

A few counts support this clonotype. The chain recombines TRBV20-1 with TRBJ2-5, with TRBD2 matching 8 bases. This CDR3 is built from 13 residues. Per the germline V gene, CDR1 is DFQATT and CDR2 is SNEGSKA (reference sequence). The CDR3 spells CRAARGGLGTQYF. The CDR3 bases are TGCAGGGCCGCACGGGGGGGTTTGGGGACCCAGTACTTC.

The rearrangement uses TRBV12-3 or TRBV12-4 and TRBJ1-1; 9 nucleotides align to TRBD1. V lost 5 bases and J lost 5; bases outside the gene matches: 12. The CDR3 has 16 residues. The CDR3 loop reads CASSRDRVIGRTEAFF. CDR3 in DNA: TGTGCCAGCAGTCGGGACAGGGTAATTGGAAGGACTGAAGCTTTCTTT.